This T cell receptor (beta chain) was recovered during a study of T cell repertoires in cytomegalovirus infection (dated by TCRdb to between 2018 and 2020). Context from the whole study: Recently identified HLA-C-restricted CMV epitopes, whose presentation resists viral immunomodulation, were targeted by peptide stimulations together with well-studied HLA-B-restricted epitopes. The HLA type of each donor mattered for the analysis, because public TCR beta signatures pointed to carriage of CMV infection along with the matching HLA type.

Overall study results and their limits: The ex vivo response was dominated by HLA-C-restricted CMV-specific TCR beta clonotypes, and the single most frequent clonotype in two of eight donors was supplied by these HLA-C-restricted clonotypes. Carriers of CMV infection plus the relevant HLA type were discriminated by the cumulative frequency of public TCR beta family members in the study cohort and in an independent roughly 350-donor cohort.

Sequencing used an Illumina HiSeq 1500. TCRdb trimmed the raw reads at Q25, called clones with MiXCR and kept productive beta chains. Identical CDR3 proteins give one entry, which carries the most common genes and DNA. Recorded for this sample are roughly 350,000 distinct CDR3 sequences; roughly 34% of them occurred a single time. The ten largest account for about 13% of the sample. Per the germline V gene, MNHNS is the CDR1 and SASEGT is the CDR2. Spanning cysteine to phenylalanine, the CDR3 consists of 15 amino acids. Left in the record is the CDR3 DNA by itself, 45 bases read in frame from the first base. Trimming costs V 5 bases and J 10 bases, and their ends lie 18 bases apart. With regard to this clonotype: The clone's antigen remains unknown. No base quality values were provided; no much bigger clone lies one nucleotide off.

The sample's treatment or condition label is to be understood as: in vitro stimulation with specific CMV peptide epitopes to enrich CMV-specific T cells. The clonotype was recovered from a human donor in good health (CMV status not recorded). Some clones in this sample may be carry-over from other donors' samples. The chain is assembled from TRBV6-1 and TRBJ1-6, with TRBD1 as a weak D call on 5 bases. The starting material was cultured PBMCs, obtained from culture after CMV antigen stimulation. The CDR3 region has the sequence CASSYAIGESSPLHF. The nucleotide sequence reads TGTGCCAGCAGTTACGCGATAGGGGAGAGCTCACCCCTCCACTTT.